These T cell receptor beta chains were read from a single sample in a study of blood T cells in healthy people across ages. Each CDR3 protein gets one entry after TCRdb re-called the 5' RACE reads with MiXCR. Of roughly 1.7 million distinct CDR3 sequences detected, about 31% appear once; the ten largest clones hold about 11%. Sequencing used blood. The source is a woman aged 25 to 45 in good health. Each CDR3 is given with its conserved first and last residue. The order of the fields is J gene, clone size, V gene, D gene, CDR3 DNA, CDR3 protein. D genes are given only for firm matches. Clone size is stated in some rows and not others, as once, few, many or a class when expanded.

>TRBJ2-7|few|TRBV20-1|TRBD2
TGCAGTCCGGGGGGAGTTGCCGCCGAGCAGTACTTC
CSPGGVAAEQYF
>TRBJ2-5|few|TRBV20-1|TRBD1
TGCAGTGCAACGACAGGGGGTGGGGAGACCCAGTACTTC
CSATTGGGETQYF
>TRBJ2-7|few|TRBV29-1|.
TGCAGCGTTTTTGGGACCCCAGACTACGAGCAGTACTTC
CSVFGTPDYEQYF
>TRBJ2-1|.|TRBV20-1|.
TGCACCGGGTGGGAGGTCCCCTACAATGAGCAGTTCTTC
CTGWEVPYNEQFF
>TRBJ2-3|few|TRBV7-2|.
TGTGCCAGCAGGCGATCCGGGACTAGCACAGATACGCAGTATTTT
CASRRSGTSTDTQYF
>TRBJ2-7|.|TRBV5-1|.
TGCGCCAGCAGCTTGGAAATATCGGCAGGGCATAGGGACGAGCAGTACTTC
CASSLEISAGHRDEQYF
>TRBJ1-5|.|TRBV5-5|.
TGTGCCAGCAGCTTCGGGACGGGGGGCTGGAATCAGCCCCAGCATTTT
CASSFGTGGWNQPQHF
>TRBJ2-3|few|TRBV7-2|.
TGTGCCAGCAGCTTAAACTTTATTTCCACAGATACGCAGTATTTT
CASSLNFISTDTQYF
>TRBJ2-7|.|TRBV7-2|.
TGTGCCAGCAGCTTAAGCCGGGATTCCTACGAGCAGTACTTC
CASSLSRDSYEQYF
>TRBJ1-2|few|TRBV7-3|.
TGTGCCAGCAGCTTATGGAACCGACACACGTCTCTCGCCGGCTACACCTTC
CASSLWNRHTSLAGYTF
>TRBJ2-7|.|TRBV15|TRBD2
TGTGCCACCAGCAGTGCACTAGCGGAGAGCTCCTACGAGCAGTACTTC
CATSSALAESSYEQYF
>TRBJ2-1|.|TRBV18|.
TGTGCCAGCTCACCAATTCCGGGCTCGGAGGAGGCCAATGAGCAGTTCTTC
CASSPIPGSEEANEQFF
>TRBJ1-2|few|TRBV7-6|.
TGTGCCAGCAGCCGAGCAGGGAAAAACTATGGCTACACCTTC
CASSRAGKNYGYTF
>TRBJ2-3|.|TRBV6-6|TRBD2
TGTGCCAGCAGCTCCCTGGGGAAGCGGGGGCGCACAGATACGCAGTATTTT
CASSSLGKRGRTDTQYF
>TRBJ2-7|few|TRBV12-3/TRBV12-4|TRBD2
TGTGCCAGCAGCAAAGAGGGAGGGGCCTACGAGCAGTACTTC
CASSKEGGAYEQYF
>TRBJ2-7|few|TRBV21-1|.
TGTGCCAGAGGCAGGGTACCCGAGCAGTACTTC
CARGRVPEQYF
>TRBJ2-3|.|TRBV6-1|TRBD2
TGTGCCAGCAGATCGGCGGGACTAGCGGGGAACACGCAGTATTTT
CASRSAGLAGNTQYF
>TRBJ2-5|.|TRBV6-5|.
TGTGCCAGCAGCCCACGCGGGACAAAAGAGACCCGGTACTTC
CASSPRGTKETRYF
>TRBJ2-1|.|TRBV5-1|TRBD2
TGCGCCAGCAGTTCTTGCGGGGGCTACAATGAGCAGTTCTTC
CASSSCGGYNEQFF
>TRBJ2-7|.|TRBV3-1|TRBD2
TGTGCCAGCAGCCAACTCAGGCTAGCGGGAGACGAGCAGTACTTC
CASSQLRLAGDEQYF
>TRBJ2-2|few|TRBV6-2/TRBV6-3|TRBD2
TGTGCCAGCGCACCGGGACTAGCCAGCGGGGAGCGGTTTTTT
CASAPGLASGERFF
>TRBJ2-4|.|TRBV7-9|.
TGTGCCAGCAGCTTAAGGGGGCCTAGCGGTAAAAACATTCAGTACTTC
CASSLRGPSGKNIQYF
>TRBJ2-1|.|TRBV5-1|TRBD1
TGCGCCAGCAGACCGGACAGGGGGGTCGATGAGCAGTTCTTC
CASRPDRGVDEQFF
>TRBJ2-7|.|TRBV3-1|.
TGTGCCAGCAGCCACCTAGACAGGACTTCCTACGAGCAGTACTTC
CASSHLDRTSYEQYF
>TRBJ1-2|many|TRBV7-2|.
TGTGCCAGCAGCTTAGGAGCAGGCTCCTATGGCTACACCTTC
CASSLGAGSYGYTF
>TRBJ1-2|many|TRBV29-1|TRBD1
TGCAGCGTCGGGGACAGGGCCTCCTATGGCTACACCTTC
CSVGDRASYGYTF
>TRBJ2-3|.|TRBV4-1|.
TGCGCCAGCAGCCAAGTACCGGGGAGTCCCACAGATACGCAGTATTTT
CASSQVPGSPTDTQYF
>TRBJ2-1|.|TRBV27|TRBD1
TGTGCCAGCAGGGCGGGACAGGGGGTTTACAATGAGCAGTTCTTC
CASRAGQGVYNEQFF
>TRBJ2-1|few|TRBV7-9|TRBD2
TGTGCCAGCAGCCGTGGGCTAGCGGAAATCTACAATGAGCAGTTCTTC
CASSRGLAEIYNEQFF
>TRBJ2-1|many|TRBV12-3/TRBV12-4|TRBD2
TGTGCCAGCCGACCCGCGGGAGGGCCTAATGAGCAGTTCTTC
CASRPAGGPNEQFF
>TRBJ2-1|.|TRBV7-9|.
TGTGCCAGCAGCTTAGGGGGTCTGATAGAGCAGTTCTTC
CASSLGGLIEQFF
>TRBJ2-5|few|TRBV2|.
TGTGCCAGCAGTGACCGGGACGGACGGGAAGAGACCCAGTACTTC
CASSDRDGREETQYF
>TRBJ2-7|.|TRBV30|TRBD1
TGTGCCTGGCAAACCGGGACAGCATCCTACGAGCAGTACTTC
CAWQTGTASYEQYF
>TRBJ1-5|few|TRBV7-2|TRBD1
TGTGCCAGCAGCTTAAGGGGGCGCGGCAATCAGCCCCAGCATTTT
CASSLRGRGNQPQHF
>TRBJ1-2|.|TRBV3-1|TRBD1
TGTGCCAGCAGCCTCACAGGGGGTGAGCTTTATGGCTACACCTTC
CASSLTGGELYGYTF
>TRBJ2-7|.|TRBV11-2|.
TGTGCCAGCACCAGCTTCGACAGTGTAGCTTTCGAGCAGTACTTC
CASTSFDSVAFEQYF
>TRBJ2-5|few|TRBV11-2|TRBD2
TGTGCCAGCAGCTTAGGTGGGGGAGGGTGGGAGACCCAGTACTTC
CASSLGGGGWETQYF
>TRBJ2-5|.|TRBV20-1|TRBD2
TGCAGACCCCGGGGCGGGGGATTATACAATGAGCAGTACTTC
CRPRGGGLYNEQYF
>TRBJ2-3|many|TRBV20-1|.
TGCAGCCGACCGGGCCAAATATCTGATACGCAGTATTTT
CSRPGQISDTQYF
>TRBJ2-7|.|TRBV16|.
TGTGCCAGCAGCCAAGTTTTAGCGAGACAGACGACCTACGAGCAGTACTTC
CASSQVLARQTTYEQYF
>TRBJ2-7|few|TRBV7-9|.
TGTGCCAGCAGCTTAGTACAGCCCCCCTACGAGCAGTACTTC
CASSLVQPPYEQYF
>TRBJ1-1|.|TRBV29-1|.
TGCAGCATAACGGCAGGGACTATGAACACTGAAGCTTTCTTT
CSITAGTMNTEAFF
>TRBJ2-5|few|TRBV24-1|.
TGTGCCACCAGTCGCGGGGGCACAGGACAAGAGACCCAGTACTTC
CATSRGGTGQETQYF
>TRBJ2-2|.|TRBV5-6|.
TGTGCCAGCAGCTTGGAACGCGGCGGGGAGCTGTTTTTT
CASSLERGGELFF
>TRBJ2-1|.|TRBV3-1|TRBD2
TGTGCCAGCAGCCCCGGGGAACTAGCGGGGGGGCGGAATGAGCAGTTCTTC
CASSPGELAGGRNEQFF